The rows below give T cell receptor beta chains drawn from one sample of a study of blood T cell repertoires in COVID-19. Clones were read by immunoSEQ multiplex PCR, and TCRdb kept only the in-frame ones, dropping some. The table records roughly 300,000 clones, around 90% of them present only once. The material sequenced was peripheral blood. These receptor sequences come from a man aged 18 to 29 with active or convalescent COVID-19. Both conserved end residues are part of each CDR3. Each record gives: V gene, J gene, clone size, D gene, CDR3 protein, CDR3 DNA. The D gene is left open where the match is weak. The size of a clone is reported for some rows only, either as once, few or many, or as a class for expanded clones.

V: TRBV7-2; J: TRBJ1-2; size: -; D: TRBD1; CDR3: CASILDRVDGYTF; DNA: TGTGCCAGCATCTTAGACAGGGTGGATGGCTACACCTTC
V: TRBV10-2; J: TRBJ1-6; size: -; D: TRBD1; CDR3: CASSWGQGARNSPLHF; DNA: TGCGCCAGCAGCTGGGGACAGGGGGCGCGTAATTCACCCCTCCACTTT
V: TRBV3-1/TRBV3-2; J: TRBJ2-1; size: -; D: -; CDR3: CASSQASLGQLPNNEQFF; DNA: TGTGCCAGCAGCCAAGCCTCGCTAGGACAACTACCCAACAATGAGCAGTTCTTC
V: TRBV25-1; J: TRBJ2-5; size: -; D: TRBD2; CDR3: CASSEYPGGSETQYF; DNA: TGTGCCAGCAGTGAATACCCGGGGGGGAGTGAGACCCAGTACTTC
V: TRBV5-4; J: TRBJ1-4; size: -; D: -; CDR3: CASSLRGSFPTNEKLFF; DNA: TGTGCCAGCAGCTTGAGGGGGAGCTTTCCAACTAATGAAAAACTGTTTTTT
V: TRBV10-3; J: TRBJ2-7; size: -; D: -; CDR3: CAISEYRANYEQYF; DNA: TGTGCCATCAGTGAGTACCGAGCAAACTACGAGCAGTACTTC
V: TRBV6-5; J: TRBJ1-2; size: -; D: -; CDR3: CASRSEAGSGYTF; DNA: TGTGCCAGCAGGTCTGAGGCTGGCTCTGGCTACACCTTC
V: TRBV9; J: TRBJ2-1; size: -; D: -; CDR3: CASCRGQNNEQFF; DNA: TGTGCCAGCTGCCGCGGGCAAAACAATGAGCAGTTCTTC
V: TRBV9; J: TRBJ1-5; size: -; D: -; CDR3: CASSGGGGNQPQHF; DNA: TGTGCCAGCAGCGGGGGGGGCGGAAATCAGCCCCAGCATTTT
V: TRBV5-6; J: TRBJ2-6; size: -; D: -; CDR3: CASSGGPGANVLTF; DNA: TGTGCCAGCAGCGGAGGTCCTGGGGCCAACGTCCTGACTTTC
V: TRBV25-1; J: TRBJ2-5; size: once; D: TRBD1; CDR3: CASRDRGREAQYF; DNA: TGTGCCAGCAGGGACAGGGGGCGAGAGGCCCAGTACTTC
V: TRBV27; J: TRBJ1-5; size: -; D: -; CDR3: CASSFRGQPQHF; DNA: TGTGCCAGCAGTTTTAGAGGGCAGCCCCAGCATTTT
V: TRBV5-8; J: TRBJ2-7; size: -; D: -; CDR3: CASSLGGSSYEQYF; DNA: TGTGCCAGCAGCTTGGGTGGCAGCTCCTACGAGCAGTACTTC
V: TRBV9; J: TRBJ1-4; size: -; D: -; CDR3: CASSVWGDEKLFF; DNA: TGTGCCAGCAGCGTTTGGGGGGACGAAAAACTGTTTTTT
V: TRBV5-1; J: TRBJ2-5; size: -; D: TRBD1; CDR3: CASSQTGGLETQYF; DNA: TGCGCCAGCAGCCAGACAGGGGGTTTGGAGACCCAGTACTTC
V: TRBV5-1; J: TRBJ1-1; size: -; D: TRBD1; CDR3: CASSTGQTNTEAFF; DNA: TGCGCCAGCAGTACGGGACAGACGAACACTGAAGCTTTCTTT
V: TRBV7-6; J: TRBJ2-3; size: -; D: -; CDR3: CASSPNPADTQYF; DNA: TGTGCCAGCAGCCCTAACCCCGCAGATACGCAGTATTTT
V: TRBV27; J: TRBJ1-2; size: -; D: -; CDR3: CASSLRVANYGYTF; DNA: TGTGCCAGCAGTTTACGCGTTGCCAACTATGGCTACACCTTC
V: TRBV28; J: TRBJ1-2; size: few; D: -; CDR3: CASSIRGNYYGYTF; DNA: TGTGCCAGCAGTATCCGAGGAAACTACTATGGCTACACCTTC
V: TRBV10-3; J: TRBJ2-1; size: -; D: -; CDR3: CAIGQLDNGQFF; DNA: TGTGCCATAGGACAACTCGATAACGGGCAGTTCTTC
V: TRBV2; J: TRBJ1-5; size: -; D: -; CDR3: CASSEEDTGNQPQHF; DNA: TGTGCCAGCAGTGAAGAGGACACGGGCAATCAGCCCCAGCATTTT
V: TRBV5-4; J: TRBJ2-7; size: -; D: -; CDR3: CASMDSSSYEQYF; DNA: TGTGCCAGCATGGACAGTAGCTCCTACGAGCAGTACTTC
V: TRBV2; J: TRBJ1-1; size: -; D: -; CDR3: CAIQRRWNTEAFF; DNA: TGTGCCATCCAAAGGAGGTGGAACACTGAAGCTTTCTTT
V: TRBV7-9; J: TRBJ1-2; size: -; D: -; CDR3: CASSLSGTGYGYTF; DNA: TGTGCCAGCAGCTTATCAGGGACTGGCTATGGCTACACCTTC
V: TRBV18; J: TRBJ2-3; size: -; D: -; CDR3: CASSPPPDFTDTQYF; DNA: TGTGCCAGCTCACCACCCCCGGACTTCACAGATACGCAGTATTTT
V: TRBV13; J: TRBJ2-7; size: -; D: -; CDR3: CASSFNYEQYF; DNA: TGTGCCAGCAGCTTCAACTACGAGCAGTACTTC
V: TRBV27; J: TRBJ2-2; size: once; D: TRBD1; CDR3: CASSFGTGNTGELFF; DNA: TGTGCCAGCAGTTTCGGGACAGGGAACACCGGGGAGCTGTTTTTT